This T cell receptor (beta chain) is from a study of cytomegalovirus exposure and HLA in healthy donors. The study's findings and limits: There were some V segments, including TRBV6-2 and TRBV6-3, excluded as indistinguishable. Some highly shared sequence variants likely arose as a pipeline artifact. Researchers reported in a later analysis that a missense DCLRE1C variant was tied to TCR beta V- and J-gene trimming.

Both 60 Vbeta primers and 13 Jbeta primers went into the PCR. Profiled with immunoSEQ multiplex PCR; TCRdb holds only in-frame clones, not every one. The sample shows some 150,000 clones, more than 65% of them seen only once. In the case of this clone: Its antigen remains unidentified.

Germline V gene data show CDR1 as MNHNS and CDR2 as SASEGT. This CDR3 region has 15 residues. Trimming took 6 bases from V and 5 from J; bases not matched to a gene: 10. Sequencing was performed on PBMCs. The chain is built from TRBV6-1 and TRBJ1-2; 9 bases match TRBD1. The source is a man aged 25 to 45 in good health and CMV-seropositive. DNA for the CDR3: TGTGCCAGCAGGGCCAGGGCTGGACAGGGGTATGGCTACACCTTC. The encoded protein is CASRARAGQGYGYTF.